This T cell receptor (beta chain) is drawn from a study of PD-1 blockade in classical Hodgkin lymphoma. Produced via immunoSEQ multiplex PCR; TCRdb's table is partial and in-frame only. The sample includes approximately 22,000 clones, about 80% seen only once; the top ten take around 7.2%. Described time point: cycle 4 day 1 (C4D1), after about 6 weeks of nivolumab. Brentuximab vedotin exposure varied, and every patient relapsed after autologous stem cell transplantation. CDR3 length: 12 amino acids. Germline V gene sequence: CDR1 SEHNR, CDR2 FQNEAQ (reference sequence). Germline trimming cut 5 bases from V and 4 bases from J; bases unmatched to any gene: 0.

The gene calls are TRBV7-9 and TRBJ2-5, with 8 bases aligning to TRBD2. This TCR was sampled from a human donor with classical Hodgkin lymphoma. Sequencing was performed on peripheral blood mononuclear cells (PBMCs), taken before the fourth cycle of nivolumab. CDR3 sequence: CASSRGGETQYF. The CDR3 bases are TGTGCCAGCAGCCGGGGGGGAGAGACCCAGTACTTC.